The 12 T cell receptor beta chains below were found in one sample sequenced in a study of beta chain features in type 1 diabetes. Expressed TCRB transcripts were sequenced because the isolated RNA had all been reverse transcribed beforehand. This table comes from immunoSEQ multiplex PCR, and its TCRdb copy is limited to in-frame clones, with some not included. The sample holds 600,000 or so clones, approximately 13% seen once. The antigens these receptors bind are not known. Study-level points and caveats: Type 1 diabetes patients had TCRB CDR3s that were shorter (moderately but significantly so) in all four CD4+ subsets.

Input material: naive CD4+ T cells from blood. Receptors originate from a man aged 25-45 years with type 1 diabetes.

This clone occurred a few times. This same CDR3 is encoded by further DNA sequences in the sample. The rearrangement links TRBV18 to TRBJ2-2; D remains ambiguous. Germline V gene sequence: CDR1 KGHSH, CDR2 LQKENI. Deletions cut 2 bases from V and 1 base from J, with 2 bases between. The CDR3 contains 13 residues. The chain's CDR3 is CASSPGNTGELFF. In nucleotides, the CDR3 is TGTGCCAGCTCACCAGGGAACACCGGGGAGCTGTTTTTT.

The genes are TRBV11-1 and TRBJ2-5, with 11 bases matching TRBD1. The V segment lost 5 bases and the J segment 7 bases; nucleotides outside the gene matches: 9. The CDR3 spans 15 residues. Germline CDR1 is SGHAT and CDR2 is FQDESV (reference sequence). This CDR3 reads CASSPPVGQGATQYF. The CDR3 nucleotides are TGTGCCAGCAGCCCTCCAGTTGGACAGGGGGCGACCCAGTACTTC.

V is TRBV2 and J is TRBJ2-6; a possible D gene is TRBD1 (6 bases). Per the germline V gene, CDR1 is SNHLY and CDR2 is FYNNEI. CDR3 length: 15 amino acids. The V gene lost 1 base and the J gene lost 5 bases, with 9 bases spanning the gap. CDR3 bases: TGTGCCAGCAGTGAAGGACAGGCTAGGGCCAACGTCCTGACTTTC. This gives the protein CASSEGQARANVLTF.

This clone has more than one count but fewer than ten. The CDR3 protein is CASSLGRANVLTF. The CDR3 bases are TGTGCCAGCAGCTTAGGCCGGGCCAACGTCCTGACTTTC. The V call is TRBV11-1, the J call TRBJ2-6; D unclear. Germline V gene lookup returns CDR1 SGHAT and CDR2 FQDESV (reference sequence). The CDR3 is made up of 13 amino acids. The V end lost 1 base, the J end lost 5 bases, and 3 bases lay between the germline ends.

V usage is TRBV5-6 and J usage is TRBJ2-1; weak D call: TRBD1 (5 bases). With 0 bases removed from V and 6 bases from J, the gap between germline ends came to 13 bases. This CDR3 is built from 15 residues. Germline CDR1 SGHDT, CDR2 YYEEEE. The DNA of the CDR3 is TGTGCCAGCAGCTTGGCAGGGAAGGGGCCCAATGAGCAGTTCTTC. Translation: CASSLAGKGPNEQFF.

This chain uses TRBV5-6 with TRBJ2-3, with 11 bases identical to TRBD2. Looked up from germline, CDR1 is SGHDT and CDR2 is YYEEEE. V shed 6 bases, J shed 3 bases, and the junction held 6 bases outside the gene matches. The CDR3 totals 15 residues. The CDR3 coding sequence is TGTGCCAGCACCGGAGGACTAGCGGGTACAGATACGCAGTATTTT. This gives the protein CASTGGLAGTDTQYF.

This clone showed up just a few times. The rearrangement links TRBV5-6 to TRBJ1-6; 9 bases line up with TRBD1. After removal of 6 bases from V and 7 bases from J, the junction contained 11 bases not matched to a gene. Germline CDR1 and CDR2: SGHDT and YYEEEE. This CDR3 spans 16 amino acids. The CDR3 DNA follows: TGTGCCAGCAAGTTTTTGACAGGGGGAACCAATTCACCCCTCCACTTT. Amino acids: CASKFLTGGTNSPLHF.

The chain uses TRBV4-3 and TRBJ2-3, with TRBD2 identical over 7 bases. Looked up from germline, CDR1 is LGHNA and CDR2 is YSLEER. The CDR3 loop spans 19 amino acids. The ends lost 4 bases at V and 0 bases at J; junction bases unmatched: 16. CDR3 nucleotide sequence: TGCGCCAGCAGCCGAGGTCTAGCGGCCGCAAGGATTAGCACAGATACGCAGTATTTT. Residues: CASSRGLAAARISTDTQYF.

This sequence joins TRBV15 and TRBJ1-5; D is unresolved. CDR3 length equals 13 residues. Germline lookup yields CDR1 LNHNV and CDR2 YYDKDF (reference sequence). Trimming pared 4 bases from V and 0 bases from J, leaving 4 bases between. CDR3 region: CATSTSSNQPQHF. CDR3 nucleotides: TGTGCCACCAGCACCAGTAGCAATCAGCCCCAGCATTTT.

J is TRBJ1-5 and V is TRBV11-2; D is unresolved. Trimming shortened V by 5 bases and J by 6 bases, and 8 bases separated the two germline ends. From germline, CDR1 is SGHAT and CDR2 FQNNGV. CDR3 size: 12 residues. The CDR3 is CASSQLSQPQHF. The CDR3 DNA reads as TGTGCCAGCAGCCAGTTGAGTCAGCCCCAGCATTTT.

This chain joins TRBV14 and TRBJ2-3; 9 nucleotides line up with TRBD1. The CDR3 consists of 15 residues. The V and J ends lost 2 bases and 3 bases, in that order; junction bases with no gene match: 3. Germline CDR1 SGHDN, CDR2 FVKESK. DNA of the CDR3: TGTGCCAGCAGCCAAATGGGACAGGGTACAGATACGCAGTATTTT. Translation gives CASSQMGQGTDTQYF.

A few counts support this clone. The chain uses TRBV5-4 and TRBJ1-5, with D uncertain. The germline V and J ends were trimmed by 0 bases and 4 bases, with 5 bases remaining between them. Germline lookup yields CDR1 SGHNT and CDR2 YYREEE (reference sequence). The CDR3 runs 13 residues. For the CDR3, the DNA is TGTGCCAGCAGCTTGGGACTGAATCAGCCCCAGCATTTT. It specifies CASSLGLNQPQHF.